The entry below gives a single TCR beta chain sequence along with its context. This clonotype was seen ten or more times. This receptor's antigen is unknown. Base qualities are not provided; no much larger clone lies one nucleotide away. The sample belongs to a study of T cells in Graves' hyperthyroidism and ophthalmopathy (dated by TCRdb to between 2018 and 2020). Background for the entire study: Peripheral blood samples were taken at initial diagnosis, before any treatment was given. In addition, the study compared T-cell repertoires in thyroid tissue and in blood from about 6 Graves' hyperthyroidism patients. After sampling, hyperthyroidism patients received methimazole starting at 30 mg daily, and ophthalmopathy patients received high-dose intravenous methylprednisolone. A discovery cohort of about 100 patients, approximately 45 with Graves' ophthalmopathy and 55 to 60 with stable Graves' hyperthyroidism, was used to find distinguishing TCR V-J signatures. The paper describes TCR Vbeta CDR3 sequencing of about 140 peripheral blood samples, made up of around 41 ophthalmopathy patients, roughly 75 hyperthyroidism patients and 17 progressor patients. Prospective prediction of ophthalmopathy was tested in an independent validation cohort consisting of about 19 hyperthyroidism patients and 15 or so patients who later progressed to ophthalmopathy. The roughly 90 discovery patients were divided at random into training and test sets in a 7:3 ratio.

The research as a whole found: Most expanded thyroid clonotypes (frequency above 0.001) were also detected in blood, suggesting blood repertoires may reflect thyroid immune responses. In cross-validation, a model built on a 13 V-J signature told ophthalmopathy apart from stable hyperthyroidism with 85% to 90% sensitivity and about 81% specificity, and in testing the same model reached 80%/75%. Sample size was not statistically predetermined, and investigators were not blinded to group allocation. In validation, progression to ophthalmopathy was predicted by the model with around 70% sensitivity and 72.22% specificity, a median of about 6 months before onset.

In the ophthalmopathy patients, disease was moderately to severely active, with a Clinical Activity Score of 3 or more, a NOSPECS grade of 4 or more, and a duration of less than 3 months. Any patient with an uncontrolled infection, another autoimmune disease, pregnancy or lactation was excluded. Diagnoses relied on clinical symptoms, serum thyroxine and TRAb, thyroid ultrasound and orbital computed tomography. PBMCs were separated from over 9 ml of fresh peripheral blood using Ficoll-Paque density gradient centrifugation. Total RNA was extracted using Trizol reagent, and RNA quality was assessed on an Agilent 2100 Bioanalyzer. Amplification of TCR beta CDR3 regions was carried out from RNA transcripts. A first-round RT-PCR of the TCR CDR3 used the HTBI primer set with the Qiagen OneStep RT-PCR kit. Libraries were constructed in a second round of multiplex PCR, after which size selection and purification were performed. Sequencing of the libraries was done on an Illumina HiSeq2000 using paired-end 100 bp reads. The authors' analysis ran thus. SOAPnuke was used to process the raw data, with reads discarded if the reads contained adapters or uncalled bases, had a mean Phred below 15, or lacked an exact constant-primer or identifier match. High-quality paired reads were merged with COPE v1.2.5, and unique nucleotide sequences were defined as clonotypes. Clonotypes were aligned to IMGT TRBV, TRBD and TRBJ reference segments using MiTCR v1.1. The analysis was restricted to V-J combinations with a frequency above 0.0001, which together covered approximately 99% of the repertoires. The TCS score was defined as the ratio of F50 (clonal expansion) to E x V (chaos), calculated using BLOSUM62-based TCRdist between CDR3 peptides within each V-J. Welch's t-statistics and random forest reduced roughly 500 V-J features to 13, which were used in a naive Bayes classifier (R e1071). The public reads were reanalyzed by TCRdb: fastp trimming at Q25, MiXCR alignment, in-frame beta chains only. One record per CDR3 amino acid sequence lists the most common genes and DNA. TCRdb assigned the V and J calls; the authors' analysis was not used. For this sample the table gives roughly 400,000 distinct CDR3 sequences, of which around an eighth were detected only once. The ten largest account for over 25% of the sample.

The sequencing input was blood. This TCR was recovered from a man aged 50 or older with Graves' ophthalmopathy.

Here the CDR3 is given as CASSQGGFYNEQFF. The DNA sequence is given as TGTGCCAGCAGCCAAGGGGGCTTCTACAATGAGCAGTTCTTC. Recombination connected TRBV3-1 to TRBJ2-1, with a weak D call of TRBD1 (5 bases match). V gives up 1 base and J gives up 3 bases, and the segment between their germline ends measures 7 bases. From the cysteine up to the phenylalanine, the CDR3 has a length of 14 residues. Only the CDR3 region is kept as DNA, spanning 42 bases read in frame from base 1. CDR1 and CDR2, looked up from the germline V gene (reference sequence), are LGHDT and YNNKEL.